The rows below give T cell receptor beta chains drawn from one sample of a study of T cell responses to AZD1222 COVID-19 vaccine. Sequencing was performed with immunoSEQ multiplex PCR; in TCRdb, only in-frame clones are kept and a portion is missing. The sample carries just over 150,000 clones, about 88% recorded once. Sequences were derived from peripheral blood, sampled after recovery from COVID-19. These receptors were obtained from an adult who had recovered from COVID-19. The CDR3 runs from the conserved cysteine through the conserved F or W. The order of the fields is CDR3 protein, CDR3 DNA, clone size, J gene, V gene, D gene. A D gene is named only where the DNA matches it firmly. Size values are once, few and many counts, or a class for expanded clones, and some rows have none.

CDR3: CASSRLGTVTDTQYF; DNA: TGTGCCAGCAGTAGATTAGGGACAGTCACAGATACGCAGTATTTT; size: NA; J: TRBJ2-3; V: TRBV27; D: TRBD1
CDR3: CASSVERSPGNTEAFF; DNA: TGTGCCAGCAGCGTAGAGAGGTCTCCGGGGAACACTGAAGCTTTCTTT; size: once; J: TRBJ1-1; V: TRBV9; D: NA
CDR3: CASSSGGFDEKLFF; DNA: TGCGCCAGCAGCTCGGGGGGTTTCGATGAAAAACTGTTTTTT; size: NA; J: TRBJ1-4; V: TRBV5-1; D: NA
CDR3: CASSPPGGKNTEAFF; DNA: TGTGCCAGCAGCCCACCCGGGGGTAAGAACACTGAAGCTTTCTTT; size: NA; J: TRBJ1-1; V: TRBV7-3; D: NA
CDR3: CASSVERGPGTEAFF; DNA: TGTGCCAGCAGCGTAGAGAGGGGGCCCGGCACTGAAGCTTTCTTT; size: NA; J: TRBJ1-1; V: TRBV9; D: TRBD1
CDR3: CASSQGTGKGYTF; DNA: TGTGCCAGCAGCCAAGGGACAGGGAAAGGGTACACCTTC; size: NA; J: TRBJ1-2; V: TRBV3-1/TRBV3-2; D: TRBD1
CDR3: CASSPHAGSYNEQFF; DNA: TGTGCCAGCAGTCCCCATGCAGGCTCCTACAATGAGCAGTTCTTC; size: NA; J: TRBJ2-1; V: TRBV25-1; D: NA
CDR3: CASARGRGGEKLFF; DNA: TGTGCCAGCGCGAGGGGGAGGGGAGGGGAAAAACTGTTTTTT; size: once; J: TRBJ1-4; V: TRBV2; D: NA
CDR3: CASSFPQLYTEAFF; DNA: TGTGCCAGCAGCTTTCCCCAGCTATACACTGAAGCTTTCTTT; size: NA; J: TRBJ1-1; V: TRBV7-2; D: NA
CDR3: CASSEGQISYNSPLHF; DNA: TGCGCCAGCAGCGAGGGACAGATCTCCTATAATTCACCCCTCCACTTT; size: once; J: TRBJ1-6; V: TRBV5-1; D: TRBD1
CDR3: CASSLVGGTPGEQYF; DNA: TGTGCCAGCAGCTTAGTAGGAGGGACTCCAGGGGAGCAGTACTTC; size: NA; J: TRBJ2-7; V: TRBV7-8; D: NA
CDR3: CASSGGGIYNEQFF; DNA: TGTGCCAGTAGTGGGGGGGGAATCTACAATGAGCAGTTCTTC; size: NA; J: TRBJ2-1; V: TRBV19; D: TRBD2
CDR3: CASSLGPGVATF; DNA: TGTGCCAGCAGCTTAGGGCCGGGGGTAGCCACCTTC; size: NA; J: TRBJ1-2; V: TRBV7-3; D: NA
CDR3: CASSLEGGIWSGYTF; DNA: TGTGCCAGCAGTTTAGAAGGGGGCATATGGAGTGGCTACACCTTC; size: NA; J: TRBJ1-2; V: TRBV28; D: TRBD1
CDR3: CASSLSQNSPLHF; DNA: TGTGCCAGCAGCTTAAGCCAGAATTCACCCCTCCACTTT; size: NA; J: TRBJ1-6; V: TRBV7-3; D: NA
CDR3: CASSLDAGEETQYF; DNA: TGCGCCAGCAGCTTGGATGCGGGAGAAGAGACCCAGTACTTC; size: NA; J: TRBJ2-5; V: TRBV5-1; D: TRBD2
CDR3: CATSETGGGEKLFF; DNA: TGTGCCACCAGTGAGACGGGGGGAGGTGAAAAACTGTTTTTT; size: once; J: TRBJ1-4; V: TRBV24-1; D: NA
CDR3: CAVAYGYTF; DNA: TGTGCCGTAGCTTATGGCTACACCTTC; size: few; J: TRBJ1-2; V: TRBV21-1; D: NA
CDR3: CSEIREMNTEAFF; DNA: TGCAGCGAGATCAGGGAAATGAACACTGAAGCTTTCTTT; size: NA; J: TRBJ1-1; V: TRBV29-1; D: NA
CDR3: CASSLSMAADTQYF; DNA: TGTGCCAGCAGCTTGAGTATGGCGGCGGATACGCAGTATTTT; size: once; J: TRBJ2-3; V: TRBV5-6; D: NA
CDR3: CASSGTGLNQPQHF; DNA: TGTGCCAGCAGTGGGACAGGGTTAAATCAGCCCCAGCATTTT; size: NA; J: TRBJ1-5; V: TRBV28; D: TRBD1
CDR3: CASSSLAAVAKNIQYF; DNA: TGTGCCAGCAGCTCACTAGCGGCAGTAGCCAAAAACATTCAGTACTTC; size: NA; J: TRBJ2-4; V: TRBV7-8; D: TRBD2
CDR3: CASSYTGMEQFF; DNA: TGCGCCAGCAGCTACACAGGGATGGAGCAGTTCTTC; size: NA; J: TRBJ2-1; V: TRBV5-1; D: NA
CDR3: CASGQGVYEQYF; DNA: TGTGCCAGCGGACAGGGAGTATACGAGCAGTACTTC; size: NA; J: TRBJ2-7; V: TRBV6-5; D: TRBD1
CDR3: CASSSAMDYGYTF; DNA: TGTGCCAGCAGCTCGGCGATGGACTATGGCTACACCTTC; size: NA; J: TRBJ1-2; V: TRBV5-4; D: NA
CDR3: CASSEHWRGANVLTF; DNA: TGTGCCAGCAGCGAACACTGGCGGGGGGCCAACGTCCTGACTTTC; size: NA; J: TRBJ2-6; V: TRBV3-1/TRBV3-2; D: NA
CDR3: CASRPHRVTNEQYF; DNA: TGTGCCAGCAGACCGCACAGGGTTACCAACGAGCAGTACTTC; size: NA; J: TRBJ2-7; V: TRBV28; D: NA
CDR3: CASSVGGMNTEAFF; DNA: TGTGCCAGCAGCGTAGGCGGCATGAACACTGAAGCTTTCTTT; size: NA; J: TRBJ1-1; V: TRBV9; D: NA
CDR3: CASSPTAEGRYGYTF; DNA: TGTGCCAGCAGCCCGACCGCCGAGGGGAGGTATGGCTACACCTTC; size: NA; J: TRBJ1-2; V: TRBV7-2; D: NA
CDR3: CASSQDSGEANYGYTF; DNA: TGTGCCAGCAGCCAAGACTCGGGAGAAGCTAACTATGGCTACACCTTC; size: NA; J: TRBJ1-2; V: TRBV4-2; D: NA
CDR3: CASSYYDDGQGARYSNQPQHF; DNA: TGTGCCAGCAGTTACTACGACGACGGACAGGGGGCTCGGTATAGCAATCAGCCCCAGCATTTT; size: once; J: TRBJ1-5; V: TRBV6-2/TRBV6-3; D: TRBD1
CDR3: CASSYSGTEAYEQYF; DNA: TGTGCCAGCAGTTACTCCGGGACGGAGGCCTACGAGCAGTACTTC; size: NA; J: TRBJ2-7; V: TRBV6-5; D: NA
CDR3: CASSSFGQGGVGEQYF; DNA: TGTGCCAGTAGCTCATTTGGACAGGGTGGAGTAGGAGAGCAGTACTTC; size: NA; J: TRBJ2-7; V: TRBV19; D: TRBD1
CDR3: CASSLVGSNTGELFF; DNA: TGCGCCAGCAGCTTAGTAGGGAGTAACACCGGGGAGCTGTTTTTT; size: NA; J: TRBJ2-2; V: TRBV5-1; D: NA
CDR3: CASSLDPAGGGTDTQYF; DNA: TGCGCCAGCAGCTTGGATCCAGCGGGGGGAGGAACAGATACGCAGTATTTT; size: NA; J: TRBJ2-3; V: TRBV5-1; D: TRBD2
CDR3: CASSLTQTVRAAGANVLTF; DNA: TGTGCCAGCAGTCTTACCCAGACAGTCCGGGCGGCTGGGGCCAACGTCCTGACTTTC; size: few; J: TRBJ2-6; V: TRBV27; D: NA
CDR3: CSVSGAIEEKLFF; DNA: TGCAGCGTCTCCGGGGCTATCGAGGAAAAACTGTTTTTT; size: NA; J: TRBJ1-4; V: TRBV29-1; D: NA
CDR3: CASSYSMNTQYF; DNA: TGTGCCAGCAGTTACTCGATGAATACGCAGTATTTT; size: NA; J: TRBJ2-3; V: TRBV6-2/TRBV6-3; D: NA
CDR3: CAITSGRQETQYF; DNA: TGTGCCATCACGTCGGGGAGGCAAGAGACCCAGTACTTC; size: NA; J: TRBJ2-5; V: TRBV10-3; D: NA
CDR3: CATSREQTGVTDTQYF; DNA: TGTGCCACCAGCAGAGAACAGACAGGGGTCACAGATACGCAGTATTTT; size: NA; J: TRBJ2-3; V: TRBV15; D: TRBD1
CDR3: CASSPDSISYEQYF; DNA: TGTGCCAGCAGCCCGGACAGCATCTCCTACGAGCAGTACTTC; size: NA; J: TRBJ2-7; V: TRBV7-9; D: NA
CDR3: CASGRGYEQYF; DNA: TGTGCCAGCGGCAGGGGCTACGAGCAGTACTTC; size: NA; J: TRBJ2-7; V: TRBV28; D: NA
CDR3: CASSLGSGKYEQYF; DNA: TGTGCCAGCAGCTTAGGTAGTGGCAAGTACGAGCAGTACTTC; size: NA; J: TRBJ2-7; V: TRBV7-2; D: NA
CDR3: CASSYLGGASYTF; DNA: TGTGCCAGCAGTTATTTGGGGGGCGCAAGCTACACCTTC; size: NA; J: TRBJ1-2; V: TRBV6-5; D: NA
CDR3: CSASLETQYF; DNA: TGCAGTGCTAGTTTAGAGACCCAGTACTTC; size: NA; J: TRBJ2-5; V: TRBV20-1; D: NA
CDR3: CASSLKRTDTQYF; DNA: TGTGCCAGCAGTTTAAAAAGGACAGATACGCAGTATTTT; size: NA; J: TRBJ2-3; V: TRBV27; D: NA
CDR3: CAILTSRANYGYTF; DNA: TGTGCCATACTGACAAGCCGAGCTAACTATGGCTACACCTTC; size: NA; J: TRBJ1-2; V: TRBV2; D: NA
CDR3: CSVGQRLTNYGYTF; DNA: TGCAGCGTTGGACAGAGACTTACGAACTATGGCTACACCTTC; size: NA; J: TRBJ1-2; V: TRBV29-1; D: NA
CDR3: CASSLFDRRGGYTF; DNA: TGTGCCAGCAGTTTATTTGATCGCAGGGGTGGCTACACCTTC; size: once; J: TRBJ1-2; V: TRBV28; D: NA